A selection of T cell receptor beta chains follows, all from one sample in a study of blood T cell repertoires in COVID-19. The repertoire was sequenced with immunoSEQ multiplex PCR; TCRdb's copy has only in-frame clones and lacks some. The sample yields fewer than 300,000 clones, around three quarters seen once. Material: peripheral blood. These receptors were obtained from an elderly woman with acute or convalescent COVID-19. Each CDR3 is given with its conserved first and last residue. Each record gives: J gene, CDR3 length, V gene, D gene, CDR3 protein. D genes are given only for firm matches.

j_call: TRBJ2-7
cdr3_length: 14
v_call: TRBV5-1
d_call: TRBD1
cdr3_aa: CASSYRDRNYEQYF

j_call: TRBJ2-3
cdr3_length: 15
v_call: TRBV6-5
d_call: .
cdr3_aa: CASSRDTLSTDTQYF

j_call: TRBJ1-2
cdr3_length: 14
v_call: TRBV5-1
d_call: TRBD1
cdr3_aa: CASSSGTGVYGYTF

j_call: TRBJ2-3
cdr3_length: 14
v_call: TRBV4-1
d_call: .
cdr3_aa: CASSQVTGIDTQYF

j_call: TRBJ1-1
cdr3_length: 14
v_call: TRBV2
d_call: .
cdr3_aa: CASSKGVLNTEAFF

j_call: TRBJ2-1
cdr3_length: 15
v_call: TRBV4-1
d_call: .
cdr3_aa: CASSHLATGYNEQFF

j_call: TRBJ2-7
cdr3_length: 13
v_call: TRBV7-9
d_call: TRBD1
cdr3_aa: CASSDRDRFEQYF

j_call: TRBJ1-2
cdr3_length: 14
v_call: TRBV5-1
d_call: .
cdr3_aa: CASSREGLGYGYTF

j_call: TRBJ2-1
cdr3_length: 16
v_call: TRBV3-1/TRBV3-2
d_call: TRBD2
cdr3_aa: CASSLYNGRVGNEQFF

j_call: TRBJ1-6
cdr3_length: 15
v_call: TRBV6-6
d_call: TRBD1
cdr3_aa: CASSLLDRGNSPLHF

j_call: TRBJ2-1
cdr3_length: 11
v_call: TRBV20-1
d_call: .
cdr3_aa: CSAEARNEQFF

j_call: TRBJ2-3
cdr3_length: 15
v_call: TRBV3-1/TRBV3-2
d_call: TRBD2
cdr3_aa: CASSHDLAGGPTQYF

j_call: TRBJ1-1
cdr3_length: 15
v_call: TRBV25-1
d_call: .
cdr3_aa: CASSDARGWGTEAFF

j_call: TRBJ2-2
cdr3_length: 15
v_call: TRBV5-1
d_call: .
cdr3_aa: CASSLRQGYPGELFF

j_call: TRBJ1-2
cdr3_length: 15
v_call: TRBV28
d_call: TRBD1
cdr3_aa: CAREGEPGQGHGYTF

j_call: TRBJ2-2
cdr3_length: 17
v_call: TRBV6-2/TRBV6-3
d_call: TRBD2
cdr3_aa: CASSFTSGGPQGGELFF

j_call: TRBJ2-6
cdr3_length: 15
v_call: TRBV5-6
d_call: .
cdr3_aa: CASSLGGRGANVLTF

j_call: TRBJ2-2
cdr3_length: 15
v_call: TRBV5-1
d_call: TRBD1
cdr3_aa: CASSKDRSNTGELFF

j_call: TRBJ2-1
cdr3_length: 19
v_call: TRBV3-1/TRBV3-2
d_call: TRBD2
cdr3_aa: CASSQWSTSGSIPDNEQFF

j_call: TRBJ1-3
cdr3_length: 16
v_call: TRBV7-8
d_call: TRBD1
cdr3_aa: CASSLQGAKAGNTIYF

j_call: TRBJ2-1
cdr3_length: 15
v_call: TRBV2
d_call: .
cdr3_aa: CASKGELYSYNEQFF

j_call: TRBJ1-6
cdr3_length: 16
v_call: TRBV6-1
d_call: TRBD1
cdr3_aa: CASSVRWDRNNSPLHF

j_call: TRBJ2-3
cdr3_length: 14
v_call: TRBV7-9
d_call: TRBD1
cdr3_aa: CASSLGQGEDTQYF

j_call: TRBJ1-1
cdr3_length: 14
v_call: TRBV7-2
d_call: .
cdr3_aa: CASSLVGTRNEAFF

j_call: TRBJ1-2
cdr3_length: 14
v_call: TRBV10-2
d_call: .
cdr3_aa: CASSERGGSYGYTF

j_call: TRBJ1-1
cdr3_length: 15
v_call: TRBV6-2/TRBV6-3
d_call: .
cdr3_aa: CASSYSDSANTEAFF

j_call: TRBJ2-1
cdr3_length: 12
v_call: TRBV12-3/TRBV12-4
d_call: .
cdr3_aa: CASQRGYNEQFF

j_call: TRBJ2-3
cdr3_length: 13
v_call: TRBV29-1
d_call: .
cdr3_aa: CSVVLQGIDTQYF

j_call: TRBJ1-5
cdr3_length: 13
v_call: TRBV19
d_call: .
cdr3_aa: CASSTGFGQPQHF

j_call: TRBJ2-5
cdr3_length: 17
v_call: TRBV24-1
d_call: TRBD1
cdr3_aa: CATSETPGQGSQETQYF

j_call: TRBJ1-6
cdr3_length: 13
v_call: TRBV7-3
d_call: TRBD1
cdr3_aa: CASSQTGFSPLHF

j_call: TRBJ1-6
cdr3_length: 15
v_call: TRBV25-1
d_call: TRBD1
cdr3_aa: CASSEPGQGRSPLHF

j_call: TRBJ1-1
cdr3_length: 14
v_call: TRBV5-4
d_call: .
cdr3_aa: CASSLDTGGSAAFF

j_call: TRBJ1-3
cdr3_length: 15
v_call: TRBV18
d_call: TRBD1
cdr3_aa: CASSPDRGTGNTIYF

j_call: TRBJ1-1
cdr3_length: 13
v_call: TRBV30
d_call: .
cdr3_aa: CAWSLRGTTEAFF

j_call: TRBJ2-7
cdr3_length: 13
v_call: TRBV10-3
d_call: TRBD1
cdr3_aa: CAISRDSAYEQYF

j_call: TRBJ1-2
cdr3_length: 18
v_call: TRBV29-1
d_call: .
cdr3_aa: CSVVGSADLQGTNYGYTF

j_call: TRBJ2-2
cdr3_length: 17
v_call: TRBV2
d_call: .
cdr3_aa: CASSPTPGGIGAGELFF